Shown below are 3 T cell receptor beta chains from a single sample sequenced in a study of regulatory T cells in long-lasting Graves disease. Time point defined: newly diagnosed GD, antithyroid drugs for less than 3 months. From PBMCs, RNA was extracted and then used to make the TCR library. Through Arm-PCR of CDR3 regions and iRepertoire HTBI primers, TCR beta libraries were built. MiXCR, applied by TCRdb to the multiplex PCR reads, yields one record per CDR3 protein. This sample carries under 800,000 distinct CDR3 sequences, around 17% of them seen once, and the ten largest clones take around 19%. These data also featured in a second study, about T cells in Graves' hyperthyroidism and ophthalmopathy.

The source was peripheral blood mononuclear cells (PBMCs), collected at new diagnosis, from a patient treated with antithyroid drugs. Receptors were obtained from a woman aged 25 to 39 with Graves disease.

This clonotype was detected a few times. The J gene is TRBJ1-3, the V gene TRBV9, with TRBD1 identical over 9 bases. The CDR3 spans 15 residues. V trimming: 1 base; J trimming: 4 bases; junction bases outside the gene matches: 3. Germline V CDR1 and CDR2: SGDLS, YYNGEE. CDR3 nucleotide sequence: TGTGCCAGCAGCGTAACAGGGGGCGCGGGAAACACCATATATTTT. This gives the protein CASSVTGGAGNTIYF.

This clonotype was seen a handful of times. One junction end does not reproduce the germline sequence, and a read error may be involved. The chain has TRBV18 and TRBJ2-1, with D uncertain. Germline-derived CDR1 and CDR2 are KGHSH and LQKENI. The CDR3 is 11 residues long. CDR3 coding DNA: TGTGCCAGCTCACCAGCCGGATTCACCAGGTTC. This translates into CASSPAGFTRF.

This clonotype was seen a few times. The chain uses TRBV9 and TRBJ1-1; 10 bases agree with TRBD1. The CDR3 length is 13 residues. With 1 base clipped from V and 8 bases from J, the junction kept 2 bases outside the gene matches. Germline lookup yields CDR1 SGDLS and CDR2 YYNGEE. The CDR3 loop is CASSVTTGGEAFF. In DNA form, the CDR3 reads TGTGCCAGCAGCGTAACGACAGGGGGCGAAGCTTTCTTT.